The rows below give T cell receptor beta chains drawn from one sample of a study of T cell responses to AZD1222 COVID-19 vaccine. Here immunoSEQ multiplex PCR was the method, and the copy in TCRdb shows in-frame clones only, minus some. The sample includes 35,000 to 45,000 clones, less than 85% of them seen just once. Sequencing used peripheral blood, obtained on day 0 of AZD1222 vaccination. These TCRs come from an adult in good health. CDR3s include the opening cysteine and the closing phenylalanine or tryptophan. A D gene is named only where the DNA matches it firmly. Clone size is stated in some rows and not others, as once, few, many or a class when expanded.

d_call	v_call	j_call	clone_size	cdr3_aa	cdr3_nt
TRBD2	TRBV24-1	TRBJ2-1	-	CATSGAVAWASGGSEQFF	TGTGCCACCAGTGGGGCAGTCGCTTGGGCTAGCGGGGGGAGTGAGCAGTTCTTC
-	TRBV5-4	TRBJ1-2	-	CASSLSAAYGYTF	TGTGCCAGCAGCTTGTCGGCAGCCTATGGCTACACCTTC
-	TRBV11-2	TRBJ1-5	-	CASSLSINQPQHF	TGTGCCAGCAGCCTCTCGATCAATCAGCCCCAGCATTTT
-	TRBV27	TRBJ1-1	-	CASSLTGGGPYTEAFF	TGTGCCAGCAGTTTAACCGGGGGTGGGCCTTACACTGAAGCTTTCTTT
-	TRBV28	TRBJ2-7	-	CASNLLGGFYEQYF	TGTGCCAGCAACCTCTTGGGGGGCTTCTACGAGCAGTACTTC
-	TRBV6-5	TRBJ2-7	once	CASSPQDQQYEQYF	TGTGCCAGCAGCCCACAGGATCAACAGTACGAGCAGTACTTC
TRBD1	TRBV4-3	TRBJ1-5	-	CASSQEDRGRQPQHF	TGCGCCAGCAGCCAAGAGGACAGGGGTCGGCAGCCCCAGCATTTT
-	TRBV7-5	TRBJ1-2	few	CARSLPPRRDSWANYGYTF	TGTGCCAGAAGCCTACCGCCGAGAAGGGACTCCTGGGCTAACTATGGCTACACCTTC
-	TRBV11-3	TRBJ2-5	few	CASSLDLSVGGTETQYF	TGTGCCAGCAGCTTAGATCTTTCGGTTGGAGGGACGGAGACCCAGTACTTC
-	TRBV5-1	TRBJ1-6	-	CASSPGWNSPLHF	TGCGCCAGCAGCCCCGGTTGGAATTCACCCCTCCACTTT
-	TRBV10-2	TRBJ1-2	-	CASSLDSTYGYTF	TGCGCCAGCAGTTTAGACAGCACCTATGGCTACACCTTC
-	TRBV5-8	TRBJ2-7	-	CASSLFGRGAYF	-
TRBD2	TRBV20-1	TRBJ2-3	-	CSASRASGGSDTQYF	TGCAGTGCTAGTAGGGCTAGCGGGGGTTCAGATACGCAGTATTTT
TRBD1	TRBV19	TRBJ2-1	few	CASSIQITGDRGYNEQFF	TGTGCCAGTAGTATACAAATTACCGGGGACAGGGGCTACAATGAGCAGTTCTTC
-	TRBV6-2/TRBV6-3	TRBJ1-2	-	CASTPLARQERGYTF	TGTGCCAGCACCCCACTTGCTCGACAGGAGAGGGGCTACACCTTC
TRBD1	TRBV3-1/TRBV3-2	TRBJ1-4	-	CASTRQGDEKLFF	TGTGCCAGCACCCGACAGGGGGATGAAAAACTGTTTTTT
-	TRBV7-8	TRBJ1-1	-	CASSGRSGRVSTEAFF	TGTGCCAGCAGCGGCAGATCAGGGCGGGTATCCACTGAAGCTTTCTTT
TRBD1	TRBV6-5	TRBJ2-7	once	CASSSGTGQPYEQYF	TGTGCCAGCAGTTCCGGGACAGGTCAACCCTACGAGCAGTACTTC
-	TRBV7-8	TRBJ1-5	-	CASSPWAWQVPSAQHF	TGTGCCAGCAGCCCTTGGGCGTGGCAGGTCCCATCGGCCCAGCATTTT
-	TRBV2	TRBJ2-1	-	CASRWGDEQFF	TGTGCCAGCAGGTGGGGGGATGAGCAGTTCTTC
-	TRBV7-2	TRBJ2-7	few	CASSQGPRYEQYF	TGTGCCAGCAGCCAAGGGCCCCGCTACGAGCAGTACTTC
-	TRBV3-1/TRBV3-2	TRBJ1-4	-	CASSHTQGSREKLFF	TGTGCCAGCAGTCACACCCAGGGGTCGAGAGAAAAACTGTTTTTT
TRBD2	TRBV7-9	TRBJ2-2	once	CANPTRGGDTGELFF	TGTGCCAACCCAACCCGGGGGGGAGACACCGGGGAGCTGTTTTTT
TRBD1	TRBV7-2	TRBJ1-2	-	CASNRQGEYGYTF	TGTGCCAGCAACAGACAGGGAGAGTATGGCTACACCTTC
-	TRBV29-1	TRBJ2-5	-	CSVEPHSRETQYF	TGCAGCGTTGAGCCCCACAGCCGCGAGACCCAGTACTTC
-	TRBV3-1/TRBV3-2	TRBJ2-3	-	CASSQDRTASTDTQYF	TGTGCCAGCAGCCAAGATCGAACAGCTAGCACAGATACGCAGTATTTT
-	TRBV9	TRBJ2-5	-	CASSLGLQETQYF	TGTGCCAGCAGTCTCGGACTCCAAGAGACCCAGTACTTC
-	TRBV2	TRBJ2-2	-	CAFPANTGELFF	TGTGCCTTCCCAGCGAACACCGGGGAGCTGTTTTTT
-	TRBV28	TRBJ1-1	-	CASSVGGLGGTEAFF	TGTGCCAGCAGCGTGGGGGGGCTGGGGGGCACTGAAGCTTTCTTT
TRBD1	TRBV28	TRBJ1-6	-	CASSTNTPGQLYSPLHF	TGTGCCAGCAGTACAAATACACCGGGACAGCTTTATTCACCCCTCCACTTT
-	TRBV18	TRBJ1-6	-	CASSPQGGEDSPLHF	TGTGCCAGCTCACCCCAGGGCGGGGAGGATTCACCCCTCCACTTT
TRBD1	TRBV9	TRBJ1-6	-	CASSTGQANSPLHF	TGTGCCAGCAGCACCGGACAGGCGAATTCACCCCTCCACTTT
-	TRBV28	TRBJ2-5	-	CASSFASRPETQYF	TGTGCCAGCAGTTTTGCTAGTCGGCCCGAGACCCAGTACTTC
-	TRBV28	TRBJ1-1	-	CASRGGRTEAFF	TGTGCCAGCAGGGGAGGGCGAACTGAAGCTTTCTTT
TRBD1	TRBV6-6	TRBJ1-2	-	CASGEQGLSYGYTF	TGTGCCAGCGGGGAACAGGGGCTGTCCTATGGCTACACCTTC
-	TRBV6-5	TRBJ1-2	-	CASSYPTANYGYTF	TGTGCCAGCAGTTACCCGACGGCTAACTATGGCTACACCTTC
-	TRBV6-5	TRBJ2-7	-	CASRTGGTYEQYF	TGTGCCAGCAGGACAGGTGGTACCTACGAGCAGTACTTC
-	TRBV15	TRBJ1-2	-	CATSRVVGQPNGYTF	TGTGCCACCAGCAGAGTGGTCGGCCAGCCCAATGGCTACACCTTC
TRBD2	TRBV28	TRBJ2-5	-	CATYRTSRQETQYF	TGTGCCACCTATCGGACTAGTAGGCAAGAGACCCAGTACTTC
TRBD1	TRBV6-1	TRBJ1-2	-	CASSEGTGVNGYTF	TGTGCCAGCAGTGAAGGCACAGGGGTCAATGGCTACACCTTC
-	TRBV18	TRBJ1-5	-	CASSPQDGSNQPQHF	TGTGCCAGCTCACCCCAGGACGGTAGCAATCAGCCCCAGCATTTT
-	TRBV7-9	TRBJ2-7	-	CASSLETGFSYEQYF	TGTGCCAGCAGCTTAGAGACAGGCTTCTCCTACGAGCAGTACTTC
TRBD2	TRBV5-1	TRBJ2-5	-	CASSSGLAGDQETQYF	TGCGCCAGCAGCTCGGGACTAGCGGGGGACCAAGAGACCCAGTACTTC
-	TRBV6-1	TRBJ1-4	few	CASSDGQGNEKLFF	TGTGCCAGCAGTGATGGCCAGGGTAATGAAAAACTGTTTTTT
-	TRBV19	TRBJ1-5	-	CASRRGGTGSNQPQHF	TGTGCCAGTAGGAGGGGGGGAACAGGAAGCAATCAGCCCCAGCATTTT
TRBD2	TRBV28	TRBJ2-1	-	CASLVTSGGAYEQFF	TGTGCCAGCCTTGTTACTAGCGGGGGGGCTTATGAGCAGTTCTTC
TRBD1	TRBV28	TRBJ1-1	-	CASTRQGANTEAFF	TGTGCCAGCACTAGACAGGGGGCAAACACTGAAGCTTTCTTT
-	TRBV14	TRBJ1-1	once	CASSQQLQTEDEAFF	TGTGCCAGCAGCCAGCAGCTCCAGACTGAGGACGAAGCTTTCTTT
-	TRBV7-8	TRBJ2-7	-	CASSLLPKRAEQYF	TGTGCCAGCAGCTTACTACCCAAACGGGCCGAGCAGTACTTC
TRBD2	TRBV7-3	TRBJ2-3	-	CASSPGGGPTDTQYF	TGTGCCAGCAGCCCGGGCGGGGGGCCAACAGATACGCAGTATTTT
-	TRBV5-6	TRBJ2-6	once	CASSPVSVANVLTF	TGTGCCAGCAGCCCGGTGTCGGTCGCCAACGTCCTGACTTTC
TRBD1	TRBV28	TRBJ1-6	once	CASSLRWGTGVNSPLHF	TGTGCCAGCAGTTTAAGGTGGGGGACAGGGGTTAATTCACCCCTCCACTTT
-	TRBV9	TRBJ1-6	-	CASSGRTANSPLHF	TGTGCCAGCAGCGGACGGACAGCCAATTCACCCCTCCACTTT
-	TRBV12-3/TRBV12-4	TRBJ1-2	-	CASSPLGAGGYTF	TGTGCCAGCAGTCCGCTGGGGGCAGGAGGCTACACCTTC
-	TRBV2	TRBJ2-5	-	CASSATAVAGETQYF	TGTGCCAGCAGTGCCACCGCCGTGGCAGGGGAGACCCAGTACTTC